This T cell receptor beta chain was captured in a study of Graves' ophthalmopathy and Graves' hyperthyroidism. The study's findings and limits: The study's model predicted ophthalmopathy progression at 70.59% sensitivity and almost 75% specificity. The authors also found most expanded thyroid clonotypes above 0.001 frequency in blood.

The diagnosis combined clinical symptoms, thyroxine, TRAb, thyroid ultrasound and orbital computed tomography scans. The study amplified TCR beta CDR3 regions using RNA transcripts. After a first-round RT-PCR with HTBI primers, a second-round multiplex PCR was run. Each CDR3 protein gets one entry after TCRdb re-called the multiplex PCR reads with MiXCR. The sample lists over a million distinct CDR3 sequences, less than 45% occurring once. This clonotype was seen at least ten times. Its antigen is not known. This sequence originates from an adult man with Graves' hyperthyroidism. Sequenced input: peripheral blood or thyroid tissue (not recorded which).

CDR3 amino acids: CASSLGQAGGELFF. CDR3 coding DNA: TGCGCCAGCAGCTTAGGACAGGCGGGCGGGGAGCTGTTTTTT. The chain couples TRBV5-1 to TRBJ2-2; the match to TRBD1 covers 7 bases. The CDR3 sequence is 14 residues long. CDR1 SGHRS and CDR2 YFSETQ come from the germline V gene. V lost 2 bases to trimming and J lost 7 bases; unmatched junction nucleotides: 5.